This T cell receptor (beta chain) was sequenced during a study of identical twins. In this sample, this clonotype turned up a few times. TCRdb called the 5' RACE reads again in MiXCR, with one record for every CDR3 protein. Among some 190,000 distinct CDR3 sequences, roughly 15% were seen once, and the ten largest hold about 38%. These same data were also listed under a study on T cells expressing NK-cell markers. That paper adds: Specificity for HCMV among expanded NKG2C+ T cell clones was not established.

This TCR derives from a woman aged 18 to 35 in good health. The sequencing input was CD8+ T cells sorted from blood.

The chain's CDR3 is CASSPRGLLIDEQFF. The DNA for the CDR3 is TGTGCCAGCAGTCCGCGGGGGCTCCTTATCGATGAGCAGTTCTTC. The chain joins TRBV12-3 or TRBV12-4 to TRBJ2-1; tentative D call: TRBD2 (7 bases). The CDR3 length is 15 residues. Trimming removed 5 bases from V and 8 bases from J, with 19 bases in between.